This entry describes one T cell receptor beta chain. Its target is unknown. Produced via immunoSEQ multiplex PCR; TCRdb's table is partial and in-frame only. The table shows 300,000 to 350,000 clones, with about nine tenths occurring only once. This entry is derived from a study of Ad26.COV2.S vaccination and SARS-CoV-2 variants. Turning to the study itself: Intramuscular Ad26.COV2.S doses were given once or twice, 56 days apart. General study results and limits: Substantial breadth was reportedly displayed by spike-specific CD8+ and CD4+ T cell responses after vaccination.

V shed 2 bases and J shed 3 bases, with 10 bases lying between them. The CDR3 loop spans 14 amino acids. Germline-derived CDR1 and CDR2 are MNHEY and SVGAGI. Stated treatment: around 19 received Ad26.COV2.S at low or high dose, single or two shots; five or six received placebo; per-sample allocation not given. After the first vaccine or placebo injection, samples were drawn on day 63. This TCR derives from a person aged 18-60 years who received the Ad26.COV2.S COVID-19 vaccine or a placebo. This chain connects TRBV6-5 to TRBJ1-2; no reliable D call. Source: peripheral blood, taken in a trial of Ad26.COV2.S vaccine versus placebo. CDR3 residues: CASSYAGGYYGYTF. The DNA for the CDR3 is TGTGCCAGCAGTTACGCCGGCGGATACTATGGCTACACCTTC.